Each of the 3 T cell receptor beta chains below was sequenced from the same sample in a study of CD8 T cells in Susac syndrome. Random-hexamer reverse transcription was applied to about 0.45 to 1 ug RNA. TCRdb reprocessed the immunoSEQ multiplex PCR reads with MiXCR, giving one entry per CDR3 protein. Of about 120,000 distinct CDR3 sequences in the sample, 94% were seen once. Material: CD4+ T cells from PBMCs. The receptors here all came from a human donor in good health.

The chain couples TRBV6-4 to TRBJ2-1; D call uncertain. This CDR3 is built from 13 residues. Per germline, CDR1 MRHNA and CDR2 SNTAGT. Trimming removed 2 bases from V and 4 bases from J, with 6 bases in between. The CDR3 is CASSDGKYNEQFF. DNA for the CDR3: TGTGCCAGCAGTGACGGCAAGTACAATGAGCAGTTCTTC.

The DNA of the CDR3 is TGTGCCAGCAGCTCCGGACTAGCGATACCTGGTGAGCAGTACTTC. Amino acids: CASSSGLAIPGEQYF. The rearrangement uses TRBV5-4 and TRBJ2-7, with 9 positions matching TRBD2. Trimming at V came to 3 bases and at J to 7 bases, leaving 11 bases not matched to a gene. Germline V gene sequence: CDR1 SGHNT, CDR2 YYREEE (reference sequence). The CDR3 runs 15 residues.

The chain has TRBV2 and TRBJ1-6, with 7 bases identical to TRBD1. The V and J ends lost 6 bases and 7 bases, in that order; junction bases with no gene match: 6. Germline CDR1 reads SNHLY; CDR2 reads FYNNEI. The CDR3 has 14 amino acids. CDR3 sequence: CASRRQGTNSPLHF. The CDR3 DNA follows: TGTGCCAGCAGGCGACAGGGAACCAATTCACCCCTCCACTTT.